What follows are 6 T cell receptor beta chains derived from one specimen sequenced in a study of response to subunit inactivated influenza vaccine. TCRdb processed the RT-PCR reads anew with MiXCR; each CDR3 protein has one entry. This table holds 550,000 to 800,000 distinct CDR3 sequences, around 16% found once. The input for sequencing was PBMCs from blood, taken about 11 days after vaccination. These receptors were collected from a man in his fifties who received an inactivated influenza vaccine.

Only a few counts were recorded for this clonotype. This rearrangement joins TRBV28 to TRBJ2-5; the D is unclear. CDR1 is MDHEN and CDR2 is SYDVKM in the germline V gene. The CDR3 spans 15 residues. Trimming left V 7 bases short and J 2 bases short, with 17 bases between. The CDR3 loop reads CASNSGSVVQETQYF. CDR3 coding DNA: TGTGCCAGCAATTCCGGGTCGGTTGTACAAGAGACCCAGTACTTC. The variable domain in full, with the rest retrieved from reference TRBV28 and TRBJ2-5, is DVKVTQSSRYLVKRTGEKVFLECVQDMDHENMFWYRQDPGLGLRLIYFSYDVKMKEKGDIPEGYSVSREKKERFSLILESASTNQTSMYLCASNSGSVVQETQYFGPGTRLLVL.

This clonotype was detected only a few times. This chain connects TRBV6-1 to TRBJ1-3; D may be TRBD1 (6 bases). The CDR3 sequence is 17 residues long. V dropped 8 bases and J dropped 0 bases, with 20 bases sitting between them. In germline, CDR1 is MNHNS, CDR2 SASEGT. The CDR3 DNA follows: TGTGCCAGCTTGGGCAGGGGTTCGGAAGGCTCTGGAAACACCATATATTTT. It translates to CASLGRGSEGSGNTIYF.

This clonotype has more than one count but fewer than ten. The chain uses TRBV20-1 and TRBJ2-6; 7 nucleotides line up with TRBD1. The CDR3 contains 14 residues. CDR1 and CDR2 from the germline V gene are DFQATT and SNEGSKA (reference sequence). The V gene end was trimmed by 6 bases and the J gene end by 4 bases; junction bases not matched to a gene: 6. CDR3 DNA: TGCAGTGCGCAGACAGGGATAGGGGCCAACGTCCTGACTTTC. As protein: CSAQTGIGANVLTF.

The V and J genes are TRBV7-9 and TRBJ1-5; 10 bases are a match to TRBD1. This CDR3 region has 15 residues. The germline V gene encodes CDR1 SEHNR and CDR2 FQNEAQ (reference sequence). Germline trimming cut 5 bases from V and 2 bases from J; bases unmatched to any gene: 3. CDR3 amino acids: CASSAGTGGNQPQHF. The CDR3 region has the DNA TGTGCCAGCAGCGCCGGGACAGGGGGCAATCAGCCCCAGCATTTT.

This clonotype showed up many times. The chain uses TRBV20-1 and TRBJ2-7; D possibly corresponds to TRBD2 (6 bases). From germline, CDR1 is DFQATT and CDR2 SNEGSKA (reference sequence). CDR3 size: 14 residues. V was pared by 5 bases and J by 2 bases, with 16 bases between. CDR3 sequence: CSASPPTGAYEQYF. As DNA, the CDR3 is TGCAGTGCTTCTCCTCCCACGGGGGCCTACGAGCAGTACTTC.

Here the CDR3 reads CSVALRKRDNEQYF. CDR3 nucleotides: TGCAGCGTCGCCCTCCGAAAAAGGGACAACGAGCAGTACTTC. The chain has TRBV29-1 and TRBJ2-7; TRBD1 might be the D (6 bases). This CDR3 region has 14 residues. Germline CDR1 is SQVTM and CDR2 is ANQGSEA. V shed 6 bases and J shed 5 bases, with 20 bases lying between them.